The 14 T cell receptor beta chains listed next were all sequenced from one sample in a study of shared T cell receptors in the human thymus. Repertoires were generated with immunoSEQ multiplex PCR, while TCRdb's copy carries only in-frame clones and drops some. The sample has fewer than 700,000 clones, more than 75% seen once; the top ten hold 0.0095% to 0.013%. The same sample was also used in a study of human thymus T cells.

Sequenced material: thymocytes. The receptors derive from a boy less than two years old with a congenital heart defect.

This clone was seen just once. This chain connects TRBV4-1 to TRBJ1-2; TRBD1 matches at 9 bases. Looked up from germline, CDR1 is MGHRA and CDR2 is YSYEKL. V gave up 4 bases and J gave up 7 bases; unmatched junction bases: 13. The CDR3 runs to 16 residues. The CDR3 DNA reads as TGCGCCAGCAGCCCAAACGCATGGACAGGGGATCGTGGCTACACCTTC. Protein sequence: CASSPNAWTGDRGYTF.

In its sample, this clone was seen a few times. This chain joins TRBV6-4 and TRBJ1-1, with D possibly being TRBD1 (5 bases). The CDR3 is made up of 15 amino acids. Trimming cost V 3 bases and J 0 bases, with 11 bases left between them. Germline values: CDR1 MRHNA, CDR2 SNTAGT. Written as DNA, the CDR3 is TGTGCCAGCAGTGAGGAAGACAGCTTGAACACTGAAGCTTTCTTT. It yields the protein CASSEEDSLNTEAFF.

This clone was counted a single time. The chain joins TRBV6-6 to TRBJ2-2; D might be TRBD2 (5 bases). Germline CDR1 and CDR2: MNHNY and SVGAGI (reference sequence). The CDR3 has 14 amino acids. V dropped 2 bases and J dropped 3 bases, with 7 bases sitting between them. Here the CDR3 reads CASSYGLHTGELFF. The CDR3 nucleotides read TGTGCCAGCAGTTACGGACTTCACACCGGGGAGCTGTTTTTT.

This clone was counted a single time. The chain carries TRBV19 and TRBJ1-2, with 7 bases fitting TRBD1. Germline V gene lookup returns CDR1 LNHDA and CDR2 SQIVND (reference sequence). The CDR3 has 16 residues. The ends lost 1 base at V and 8 bases at J; junction bases unmatched: 13. CDR3 amino acids: CASSIVRGTDRAGYTF. Written as DNA, the CDR3 is TGTGCCAGTAGTATAGTAAGAGGGACAGACCGGGCCGGCTACACCTTC.

The chain recombines TRBV25-1 with TRBJ2-1, with 7 nucleotides matching TRBD2. Trimming at V came to 3 bases and at J to 7 bases, leaving 3 bases not matched to a gene. The CDR3 is 13 amino acids. Germline lookup yields CDR1 MGHDK and CDR2 SYGVNS. Here the CDR3 reads CASSEPSGNEQFF. The CDR3 coding sequence is TGTGCCAGCAGTGAGCCTAGCGGAAATGAGCAGTTCTTC.

The chain joins TRBV18 to TRBJ2-3; TRBD2 aligns across 7 bases. Per the germline V gene, CDR1 is KGHSH and CDR2 is LQKENI. The CDR3 spans 15 residues. Germline trimming cut 2 bases from V and 1 base from J; bases unmatched to any gene: 3. Written as DNA, the CDR3 is TGTGCCAGCTCACCAGCGGCGGGGGGCACAGATACGCAGTATTTT. Translated: CASSPAAGGTDTQYF. Using reference TRBV18 and TRBJ2-3 for the parts outside the CDR3, the full variable domain is NAGVMQNPRHLVRRRGQEARLRCSPMKGHSHVYWYRQLPEEGLKFMVYLQKENIIDESGMPKERFSAEFPKEGPSILRIQQVVRGDSAAYFCASSPAAGGTDTQYFGPGTRLTVL.

The chain combines TRBV12-5 with TRBJ2-7, with a weak D call TRBD1 (5 bases). This CDR3 region has 14 residues. Trimming stripped 3 bases from V and 6 bases from J, with 15 bases between. CDR1 LGHNT and CDR2 FRNRAP come from the germline V gene. This CDR3 reads CASGFTPTAREQYF. In DNA form, the CDR3 reads TGTGCTAGTGGTTTCACCCCGACAGCGCGCGAGCAGTACTTC.

This clone was seen a handful of times. The chain joins TRBV7-4 to TRBJ2-5, with TRBD2 matching over 12 bases. The CDR3 is 19 amino acids. Germline V CDR1 and CDR2: SGHVT, SQSDAQ. Trimming removed 2 bases from V and 1 base from J; junction bases left unmatched: 11. The CDR3 DNA reads as TGTGCCAGCAGCTTAATCCCCGCCCTAGCGGGAGGGAGCCAAGAGACCCAGTACTTC. This translates into CASSLIPALAGGSQETQYF.

V gene TRBV5-6 combines with J gene TRBJ2-4; tentative D call: TRBD1 (7 bases). The V and J ends lost 2 bases and 6 bases respectively, with 18 bases between them. The CDR3 runs 16 residues. The germline CDR1 and CDR2 sequences are SGHDT and YYEEEE. The CDR3 region has the DNA TGTGCCAGCAGCTTACTATACGCGGGACAGACAAACATTCAGTACTTC. Translated: CASSLLYAGQTNIQYF.

The gene calls are TRBV6-1 and TRBJ1-5; 7 nucleotides agree with TRBD1. V dropped 4 bases and J dropped 3; count of bases not matched to a gene: 6. Germline V gene lookup returns CDR1 MNHNS and CDR2 SASEGT. This CDR3 has 15 amino acids. The CDR3 DNA reads TGTGCCAGCAGTGTCGAGACAGGGACCAATCAGCCCCAGCATTTT. Residues: CASSVETGTNQPQHF.

The rearrangement links TRBV9 to TRBJ2-3, with 9 nucleotides matching TRBD2. The CDR3 loop spans 16 amino acids. CDR1 is SGDLS and CDR2 is YYNGEE in the germline V gene. V dropped 4 bases and J dropped 3; count of bases not matched to a gene: 9. CDR3 amino acids: CASSLTSGFHTDTQYF. DNA of the CDR3: TGTGCCAGCAGCCTGACTAGCGGCTTTCATACAGATACGCAGTATTTT.

J is TRBJ1-1 and V is TRBV4-1; 8 bases map to TRBD1. Germline CDR1 reads MGHRA; CDR2 reads YSYEKL. The CDR3 is made up of 14 amino acids. V trimming: 4 bases; J trimming: 3 bases; junction bases outside the gene matches: 4. The CDR3 sequence is CASSPQGADTEAFF. The CDR3 DNA reads TGCGCCAGCAGCCCCCAGGGGGCAGACACTGAAGCTTTCTTT.

The V gene is TRBV2, the J gene TRBJ2-7, with 8 bases aligning to TRBD2. Trimming at V came to 4 bases and at J to 2 bases, leaving 7 bases not matched to a gene. The CDR3 length is 15 residues. Germline CDR1 reads SNHLY; CDR2 reads FYNNEI. CDR3 sequence: CASSGVERGTYEQYF. CDR3 DNA: TGTGCCAGCAGTGGGGTTGAGCGGGGGACCTACGAGCAGTACTTC. The complete variable domain, with remaining parts taken from reference TRBV2 and TRBJ2-7, reads EPEVTQTPSHQVTQMGQEVILRCVPISNHLYFYWYRQILGQKVEFLVSFYNNEISEKSEIFDDQFSVERPDGSNFTLKIRSTKLEDSAMYFCASSGVERGTYEQYFGPGTRLTVT.

The chain combines TRBV7-6 with TRBJ2-3; 12 bases map to TRBD2. V shed 5 bases, J shed 2 bases, and the junction held 8 bases outside the gene matches. This CDR3 spans 17 amino acids. Looked up from germline, CDR1 is SGHVS and CDR2 is FNYEAQ. CDR3 DNA: TGTGCCAGCAGCCTAACGAGACTAGCGGGAGTCACAGATACGCAGTATTTT. Amino acids: CASSLTRLAGVTDTQYF.